This T cell receptor beta chain was identified during a study of PD-1 blockade in classical Hodgkin lymphoma. Regarding the study as a whole: Reports indicated that newly diagnosed patients had lower baseline TCR diversity than healthy donors did.

This CDR3 is 15 amino acids long. Deletions cut 6 bases from V and 3 bases from J, with 12 bases between. Germline V gene sequence: CDR1 MDHEN, CDR2 SYDVKM. Libraries were prepared by immunoSEQ multiplex PCR; TCRdb keeps only in-frame clonotypes and omits some of them. This table has 45,000 or so clones, 78% appearing once. The time point is: cycle 4 day 1 (C4D1), after less than 7 weeks of nivolumab. Patients all relapsed after autologous stem cell transplantation, and there was variation in brentuximab vedotin exposure. In this sample, this clone turned up a few times. What it binds is unknown. Here the sequenced sample was peripheral blood mononuclear cells (PBMCs), taken before the fourth cycle of nivolumab. The rearrangement uses TRBV28 and TRBJ1-6, with D perhaps matching TRBD1 (5 bases). This receptor was obtained from a human donor with classical Hodgkin lymphoma. This CDR3 reads CASSVAGGYNSPLHF. CDR3 bases: TGTGCCAGCAGCGTCGCCGGGGGCTATAATTCACCCCTCCACTTT. The variable domain in full, with the rest retrieved from reference TRBV28 and TRBJ1-6, is DVKVTQSSRYLVKRTGEKVFLECVQDMDHENMFWYRQDPGLGLRLIYFSYDVKMKEKGDIPEGYSVSREKKERFSLILESASTNQTSMYLCASSVAGGYNSPLHFGNGTRLTVT.